Reported below is one T cell receptor beta chain. This sample was taken from a study of shared clonotypes between healthy human individuals. Germline V CDR1 and CDR2: SGHVS, FNYEAQ. The CDR3 is made up of 13 amino acids. The germline V and J ends were trimmed by 3 bases and 1 base, with 3 bases remaining between them. Clones were sequenced by immunoSEQ multiplex PCR, and TCRdb holds only the in-frame ones, with some missing. The repertoire holds around 2.1 million clones, with 95% as singletons. The specimen sequenced was naive CD4+ T cells sorted from blood. Subset here: CD45RA+ positively selected. The origin of this receptor is a man aged 18 to 29 in good health. This sequence joins TRBV7-6 and TRBJ2-2; no reliable D call. The CDR3 coding sequence is TGTGCCAGCAGCTTGCGGAACACCGGGGAGCTGTTTTTT. Its translation is CASSLRNTGELFF.